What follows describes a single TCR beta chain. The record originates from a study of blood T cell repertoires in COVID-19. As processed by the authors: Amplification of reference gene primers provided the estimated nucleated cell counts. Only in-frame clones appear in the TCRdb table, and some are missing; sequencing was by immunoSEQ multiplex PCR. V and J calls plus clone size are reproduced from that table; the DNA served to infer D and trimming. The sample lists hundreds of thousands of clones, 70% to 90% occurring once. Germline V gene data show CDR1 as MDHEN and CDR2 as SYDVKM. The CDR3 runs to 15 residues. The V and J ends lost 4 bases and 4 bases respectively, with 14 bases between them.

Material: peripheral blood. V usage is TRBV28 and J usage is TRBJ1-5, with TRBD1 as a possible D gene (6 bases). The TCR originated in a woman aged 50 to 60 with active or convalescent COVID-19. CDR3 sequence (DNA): TGTGCCAGCAGTTCGGGGACAAAACCAAATCAGCCCCAGCATTTT. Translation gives CASSSGTKPNQPQHF.